This T cell receptor (beta chain) comes out of a study of control samples from healthy donors and cancer patients. TCRdb's copy holds only in-frame clones and misses some; the assay was immunoSEQ multiplex PCR. The sample has 90,000 or so clones, approximately 84% seen once. Germline CDR1 is MDHEN and CDR2 is SYDVKM. The CDR3 has 16 residues. V shed 5 bases and J 0 bases; nucleotides not matched to a gene: 7. This sequence originates from a man aged 70-80 years with lung cancer. The J gene is TRBJ2-3, the V gene TRBV28; 8 nucleotides align to TRBD2. Sequenced material: PBMCs. The chain's CDR3 is CASSSGGVPSTDTQYF. DNA of the CDR3: TGTGCCAGCAGTAGCGGGGGCGTACCTAGCACAGATACGCAGTATTTT. The full variable domain, rest sourced from reference TRBV28 and TRBJ2-3, is DVKVTQSSRYLVKRTGEKVFLECVQDMDHENMFWYRQDPGLGLRLIYFSYDVKMKEKGDIPEGYSVSREKKERFSLILESASTNQTSMYLCASSSGGVPSTDTQYFGPGTRLTVL.